This T cell receptor (beta chain) was captured by sequencing in a study of control samples from healthy donors and cancer patients. Method: immunoSEQ multiplex PCR; TCRdb's copy keeps in-frame clones and lacks some. The top ten clones hold roughly 1.3% of a sample with roughly 76,000 clones, over 85% of them seen once. The TCR was taken from a woman between 40 and 50 years old with lung cancer. The sample taken for sequencing was PBMCs.

In nucleotides, the CDR3 is TGCGCCAGCAGCTCCGAGCGGGGGTACAATGAGCAGTTCTTC. Protein: CASSSERGYNEQFF. The genes are TRBV5-1 and TRBJ2-1; 8 nucleotides align to TRBD2. Germline V lookup: CDR1 SGHRS, CDR2 YFSETQ. After removal of 3 bases from V and 4 bases from J, the junction contained 3 bases not matched to a gene. The CDR3 loop spans 14 amino acids.